Below, 27 T cell receptor beta chains from the same sample are listed, as sequenced in a study of T cells in Graves' hyperthyroidism and ophthalmopathy (dated by TCRdb to 2018 to 2020). Library creation used multiplex PCR. Sequencing was performed on an Illumina HiSeq 2000. The TCR beta CDR3 regions were amplified from RNA transcripts. A first-round RT-PCR of the TCR CDR3 used the HTBI primer set with the Qiagen OneStep RT-PCR kit. TCRdb reprocessed the public reads (quality trimming at Q25 with fastp, clone calling with MiXCR) and kept in-frame beta chains. One record per CDR3 amino acid sequence lists the most common genes and DNA. Within this sample are fewer than 650,000 distinct CDR3 sequences, with about 14% of them counted one time only. About 14% of the sample is in the top ten clones. The sequencing input was blood. The receptors derive from a woman aged 40 to 50 with Graves' hyperthyroidism.

In its sample, this clonotype was seen many times. V is TRBV7-2 and J is TRBJ2-5; TRBD2 agrees at 7 bases. The J segment lost 13 bases and the V segment lost 1 base, leaving 12 bases of the junction unmatched. Germline V lookup: CDR1 SGHTA, CDR2 FQGNSA. The CDR3 sequence is 14 residues long. The CDR3 sequence: CASSLDRRLADMYF. The CDR3 DNA follows: TGTGCCAGCAGCTTAGATCGACGGCTAGCGGACATGTACTTC.

The chain combines TRBV20-1 with TRBJ2-1; 7 positions agree with TRBD2. Germline V gene sequence: CDR1 DFQATT, CDR2 SNEGSKA (reference sequence). This CDR3 is 13 amino acids long. V lost 3 bases to trimming and J lost 9 bases; unmatched junction nucleotides: 8. CDR3 nucleotides: TGCAGTGCTAGCAGCGGGACCCATTTTGAGCAGTTCTTC. It is translated as CSASSGTHFEQFF.

This clonotype appeared many times. The rearrangement links TRBV7-2 to TRBJ2-7; D remains ambiguous. Germline V CDR1 and CDR2: SGHTA, FQGNSA. The CDR3 has 12 amino acids. V was clipped by 3 bases and J by 4 bases, with 7 bases between them. The CDR3 sequence is CASSLGWYEQYF. As DNA, the CDR3 is TGTGCCAGCAGCTTGGGGTGGTACGAGCAGTACTTC. Complete variable domain (other parts from reference TRBV7-2 and TRBJ2-7): GAGVSQSPSNKVTEKGKDVELRCDPISGHTALYWYRQSLGQGLEFLIYFQGNSAPDKSGLPSDRFSAERTGGSVSTLTIQRTQQEDSAVYLCASSLGWYEQYFGPGTRLTVT.

The chain is built from TRBV9 and TRBJ1-5, with 7 bases matching TRBD1. Germline-derived CDR1 and CDR2 are SGDLS and YYNGEE. The junction had 9 bases not matched to a gene; V was cut back by 3 bases and J by 6 bases. The CDR3 is 15 residues long. For the CDR3, the DNA is TGTGCCAGCAGCGCCACAGGGGAAGTGAGTCAGCCCCAGCATTTT. The encoded protein is CASSATGEVSQPQHF. Full variable domain (remainder filled in from reference TRBV9 and TRBJ1-5): DSGVTQTPKHLITATGQRVTLRCSPRSGDLSVYWYQQSLDQGLQFLIQYYNGEERAKGNILERFSAQQFPDLHSELNLSSLELGDSALYFCASSATGEVSQPQHFGDGTRLSIL.

This clonotype was observed many times. The chain is built from TRBV2 and TRBJ1-1; unclear D gene. From germline, CDR1 is SNHLY and CDR2 FYNNEI. V dropped 7 bases and J dropped 3 bases, with 9 bases sitting between them. This CDR3 region has 12 residues. The CDR3 DNA follows: TGTGCCAGCACTTTTACAGACACTGAAGCTTTCTTT. Its translation: CASTFTDTEAFF. Full variable domain (outside the CDR3, taken from reference TRBV2 and TRBJ1-1): EPEVTQTPSHQVTQMGQEVILRCVPISNHLYFYWYRQILGQKVEFLVSFYNNEISEKSEIFDDQFSVERPDGSNFTLKIRSTKLEDSAMYFCASTFTDTEAFFGQGTRLTVV.

This clonotype was picked up many times. V is TRBV2 and J is TRBJ1-1; no reliable D call. Germline CDR1 and CDR2: SNHLY and FYNNEI. The CDR3 covers 19 residues. V lost 3 bases, J lost 1 base, and 24 bases lay in between. In DNA, the CDR3 is TGTGCCAGCAGTGACTGTGCCTCAGAAGGGAATCAGGAGAACACTGAAGCTTTCTTT. It codes for CASSDCASEGNQENTEAFF.

In its sample, this clonotype was seen a few times. The V and J genes are TRBV28 and TRBJ2-6; 8 bases line up with TRBD1. The J segment lost 6 bases and the V segment lost 5 bases, leaving 6 bases of the junction unmatched. This CDR3 comprises 15 residues. Germline CDR1 MDHEN, CDR2 SYDVKM. The CDR3 DNA is TGTGCCAGCAGTGGACAGGGCCTGGTGGCCAACGTCCTGACTTTC. Protein sequence: CASSGQGLVANVLTF.

This chain links TRBV29-1 with TRBJ1-2; 11 nucleotides agree with TRBD1. CDR1 SQVTM and CDR2 ANQGSEA come from the germline V gene. J lost 4 bases, V lost 5 bases, and 6 bases had no gene match. There are 14 residues in the CDR3. Written as DNA, the CDR3 is TGCAGCGTTCAGAGGACAGGGGGCGGCTATGGCTACACCTTC. Translating it yields CSVQRTGGGYGYTF.

Many counts were recorded for this clonotype. The chain recombines TRBV6-1 with TRBJ1-1; D is perhaps TRBD1 (6 bases). V shed 0 bases and J shed 4 bases, with 12 bases lying between them. This CDR3 spans 15 amino acids. Per germline, CDR1 MNHNS and CDR2 SASEGT. CDR3 protein: CASSEAGGQGTEAFF. DNA for the CDR3: TGTGCCAGCAGTGAAGCGGGGGGGCAGGGCACTGAAGCTTTCTTT.

In this sample, this clonotype turned up many times. The CDR3 DNA reads as TGTGCCAGCAGCATACGACTAGCGGGATTTTACGAGCAGTACTTC. Translated: CASSIRLAGFYEQYF. The rearrangement uses TRBV28 and TRBJ2-7, with 11 bases that match TRBD2. Germline V gene sequence: CDR1 MDHEN, CDR2 SYDVKM. J gave up 4 bases and V 6 bases, and 8 bases lay outside the gene matches. This CDR3 has 15 residues. The whole variable domain, filled in from reference TRBV28 and TRBJ2-7, reads DVKVTQSSRYLVKRTGEKVFLECVQDMDHENMFWYRQDPGLGLRLIYFSYDVKMKEKGDIPEGYSVSREKKERFSLILESASTNQTSMYLCASSIRLAGFYEQYFGPGTRLTVT.

The CDR3 here is CASRPHIVSPYEQYF. Here the CDR3 DNA reads TGTGCCAGCAGACCACATATCGTAAGCCCCTACGAGCAGTACTTC. V and J are TRBV6-2 or TRBV6-3 and TRBJ2-7; D is uncertain. Deletions cut 6 bases from V and 2 bases from J, with 17 bases between. The CDR3 runs to 15 residues. Germline values: CDR1 MNHEY, CDR2 SVGEGT.

In its sample, this clonotype was seen many times. CDR3 DNA: TGTGCCAGCAGCTTAGCCAGCCTAGCGCAGAACGAGCAGTACTTC. It specifies CASSLASLAQNEQYF. V gene TRBV7-2 combines with J gene TRBJ2-7; tentative D call: TRBD2 (6 bases). The ends were cut back, 0 bases at V and 5 bases at J, with 14 bases in the middle. The CDR3 runs 15 residues. The germline gives CDR1 SGHTA, CDR2 FQGNSA.

This clonotype came up many times. CDR3: CSALLGVDAFF. The CDR3 DNA is TGCAGTGCCCTCCTGGGCGTGGATGCTTTCTTT. This chain connects TRBV20-1 to TRBJ1-1, with D unclear. This CDR3 comprises 11 residues. V lost 6 bases and J lost 11, with 16 bases in between. Germline V lookup: CDR1 DFQATT, CDR2 SNEGSKA (reference sequence).

The chain is built from TRBV6-1 and TRBJ2-1; 7 nucleotides align to TRBD1. The V segment lost 6 bases and the J segment 6 bases; nucleotides outside the gene matches: 8. The germline CDR1 and CDR2 sequences are MNHNS and SASEGT. The CDR3 runs 14 residues. The CDR3 spells CASRPRQGFNEQFF. The DNA of the CDR3 is TGTGCCAGCAGACCTAGACAGGGTTTCAATGAGCAGTTCTTC.

For this clonotype: A much larger clone differs from this one at a single base, so this may be a read error. V usage is TRBV20-1 and J usage is TRBJ2-1; the match to TRBD2 covers 9 bases. With 0 bases clipped from V and 5 bases from J, the junction kept 11 bases outside the gene matches. Per the germline V gene, CDR1 is DFQATT and CDR2 is SNEGSKA (reference sequence). The CDR3 is made up of 17 amino acids. CDR3 nucleotide sequence: TGCAGTGCTAGAGATCAGCTAGCGGGATATTCTCACAATGAGCAGTTCTTC. Encoded protein: CSARDQLAGYSHNEQFF.

In this sample, this clonotype turned up once. The chain recombines TRBV4-1 with TRBJ1-5; no definite D call. V lost 1 base and J lost 3, with 10 bases in between. The CDR3 spans 15 residues. Germline CDR1 MGHRA, CDR2 YSYEKL. The CDR3 spells CASSQGIGHNQPQHF. The CDR3 nucleotides are TGCGCCAGCAGCCAAGGGATTGGTCACAATCAGCCCCAGCATTTT.

This clonotype occurred many times. The chain combines TRBV12-3 or TRBV12-4 with TRBJ2-7; 7 bases agree with TRBD1. The junction had 4 bases not matched to a gene; V was cut back by 4 bases and J by 4 bases. The CDR3 runs to 13 residues. CDR3 in DNA: TGTGCCAGCAGTTCCAAACAGGGGTACGAGCAGTACTTC. Amino acid sequence: CASSSKQGYEQYF.

This clonotype was observed at least ten times. The V and J genes are TRBV30 and TRBJ1-6; D is uncertain. The CDR3 has 13 amino acids. CDR1 is GTSNPN, CDR2 SVGIG, per germline (reference sequence). V shed 4 bases and J shed 3 bases, with 7 bases lying between them. The CDR3 bases are TGTGCCTGGAAAGGGCTCTATAATTCACCCCTCCACTTT. Translated, it gives CAWKGLYNSPLHF.

This clonotype was recorded at least ten times. V gene TRBV10-2 combines with J gene TRBJ2-3, with 10 positions matching TRBD2. V dropped 8 bases and J dropped 2; count of bases not matched to a gene: 10. Germline V gene data show CDR1 as WSHSY and CDR2 as SAAADI. The CDR3 is 16 amino acids. CDR3 nucleotides: TGCGCCAGCCGGCGGACTAGCGGAGGGGACACAGATACGCAGTATTTT. This translates into CASRRTSGGDTDTQYF.

This clonotype was found a few times. The CDR3 region is CASSRGLAGTNEQFF. The CDR3 DNA sequence: TGTGCCAGCAGCAGGGGACTAGCGGGGACCAATGAGCAGTTCTTC. This sequence joins TRBV5-4 and TRBJ2-1; 13 bases agree with TRBD2. The J segment lost 6 bases and the V segment lost 4 bases, leaving 4 bases of the junction unmatched. Germline V gene data show CDR1 as SGHNT and CDR2 as YYREEE (reference sequence). The CDR3 has 15 residues. Together with reference TRBV5-4 and TRBJ2-1, the CDR3 gives the full variable domain: ETGVTQSPTHLIKTRGQQVTLRCSSQSGHNTVSWYQQALGQGPQFIFQYYREEENGRGNFPPRFSGLQFPNYSSELNVNALELDDSALYLCASSRGLAGTNEQFFGPGTRLTVL.

The chain links TRBV5-1 to TRBJ2-1; 9 bases map to TRBD2. The CDR3 has 15 residues. The germline CDR1 and CDR2 sequences are SGHRS and YFSETQ. Trimming at V came to 0 bases and at J to 9 bases, leaving 7 bases not matched to a gene. Here the CDR3 reads CASSLVGKREAEQFF. The CDR3 DNA reads as TGCGCCAGCAGCTTGGTGGGAAAGCGGGAGGCTGAGCAGTTCTTC.

This clonotype was seen many times. V and J are TRBV5-1 and TRBJ2-3; 7 positions agree with TRBD1. V was pared by 8 bases and J by 2 bases, with 8 bases of the junction left unmatched. The CDR3 is 14 residues long. Germline lookup yields CDR1 SGHRS and CDR2 YFSETQ. The CDR3 region has the DNA TGCGCCAGGCTACAGGGGATTTACACAGATACGCAGTATTTT. Its protein is CARLQGIYTDTQYF.

The table lists this clonotype with many counts. CDR3 bases: TGTGCCTGGAAGCGTCGGGGGGGCGCTGAAGCTTTCTTT. Amino acid sequence: CAWKRRGGAEAFF. The rearrangement links TRBV30 to TRBJ1-1, with a tentative D call TRBD1 (6 bases). This CDR3 is 13 amino acids long. Germline V gives CDR1 GTSNPN, CDR2 SVGIG (reference sequence). With 4 bases removed from V and 6 bases from J, the gap between germline ends came to 15 bases.

This clonotype has at least ten counts. V gene TRBV6-2 or TRBV6-3 combines with J gene TRBJ2-5; the D gene is possibly TRBD2 (5 bases). This CDR3 region has 15 residues. The germline CDR1 and CDR2 sequences are MNHEY and SVGEGT. V lost 0 bases, J lost 0 bases, and 8 bases lay in between. The CDR3 reads CASSYSSGDQETQYF. CDR3 coding DNA: TGTGCCAGCAGTTACTCATCCGGGGACCAAGAGACCCAGTACTTC.

This clonotype has a count of ten or more. The rearrangement joins TRBV6-6 to TRBJ2-7, with unresolved D. Trimming took off 0 bases at V and 0 bases at J, with 9 bases between the two ends. This CDR3 contains 15 residues. Germline V gene data show CDR1 as MNHNY and CDR2 as SVGAGI (reference sequence). CDR3 in DNA: TGTGCCAGCAGTTACTCCCGGGCCCACTCCTACGAGCAGTACTTC. Translated: CASSYSRAHSYEQYF.

This clonotype occurred many times. The chain uses TRBV29-1 and TRBJ2-7, with a weak D call TRBD2 (5 bases). This CDR3 has 12 residues. CDR1 is SQVTM and CDR2 is ANQGSEA in the germline V gene. The ends were cut back, 6 bases at V and 2 bases at J, with 11 bases in the middle. This CDR3 reads CSVRDGAYEQYF. CDR3 DNA: TGCAGCGTCCGAGACGGGGCCTACGAGCAGTACTTC.

The chain couples TRBV28 to TRBJ2-7; a weak D match, TRBD1 (5 bases). The V end lost 3 bases, the J end lost 3 bases, and 9 bases lay between the germline ends. The CDR3 has 13 residues. The germline gives CDR1 MDHEN, CDR2 SYDVKM. Here the CDR3 DNA reads TGTGCCAGCAGTTTTAGGGGCTACTACGAGCAGTACTTC. It encodes CASSFRGYYEQYF.